This TCR beta chain emerged from a study of blood T cell repertoires in COVID-19 (dated by TCRdb to the early 2020s). At the level of the whole study: Samples covering the acute and convalescent phases of COVID-19 were provided by collaborators in the United States, Italy and Spain. The samples were drawn from the first 160 participants of the ongoing ImmuneRACE study and from under 1,500 subjects provided by 6 global collaborators. The dataset comprised deeply sampled blood TCRbeta repertoires from subjects exposed to, actively infected with, or recovered from COVID-19. The material from the prospective study consisted of cDNA or gDNA derived from T cells, B-cell-depleted T cells, or PBMCs. Where available, HLA class I and class II types were obtained from metadata supplied by the sample provider rather than from assay-based typing. The repertoires were released in a freely available public database meant as a resource for research on the immune response to SARS-CoV-2. The sample metadata nearly always contained a de-identified subject ID, COVID-19 status, age in years and sex. Results the study describes overall, beyond this receptor: The amount of clinical and demographic metadata varied by source and participant and was provided uncurated.

TCRbeta CDR3 regions were amplified from genomic DNA by means of the immunoSEQ Assay, a bias-controlled multiplex PCR. In the paper's pipeline: Nucleated cell counts per sample were estimated from amplification of reference gene primers within the assay. Sequence reads were collapsed and filtered to measure the absolute abundance of every unique TCRbeta CDR3 rearrangement. For each sample, productive Simpson clonality was calculated as the square root of Simpson's diversity index over productive rearrangements. Sourced from immuneACCESS, this table was stored by TCRdb with only in-frame sequences that have V and J called. A share of the clones is absent; for the studies checked, an unresolved V gene accounts for under half, and the remainder has no known explanation. V and J calls and clone size are given by that table; D and trimming were obtained from the DNA. The sample yields around 220,000 clones; around 84% were counted once. The top ten hold approximately 20% of the sample.

The germline V end is reduced by 4 bases and the J end by 5 bases; junction bases left unmatched: 4. Its CDR3 holds 14 amino acids, cysteine through phenylalanine. Only the CDR3 DNA is retained, 42 bases long and in frame from the first base. Sequences MDHEN (CDR1) and SYDVKM (CDR2) are obtained from the germline V gene. Whole blood was collected in K2EDTA tubes by collaborating institutions according to the institutions' own protocols. For TCRbeta analysis, collaborator samples were shipped as frozen whole blood, as isolated PBMCs, or as DNA extracted from either sample type. Comments on this clone: No cognate antigen has been identified for it. Base qualities were left out, and no much larger clone turns up one base away.

The sample comprised peripheral blood. The clonotype originates from a man aged 30 to 39 with active or convalescent COVID-19. The chain joins TRBV28 to TRBJ2-4, with 8 bases aligning to TRBD2. At the DNA level, the sequence is TGTGCCAGCAGTTCCGGGGGGGAGGAAAACATTCAGTACTTC. Translation gives CASSSGGEENIQYF.